The 17 T cell receptor beta chains given below trace back to one sample, sequenced in a study of glioma-infiltrating T cells after dendritic cell vaccination (dated by TCRdb to 2016 to 2017). The time point label, read with the paper, signifies: after dendritic cell vaccination, including at tumor progression/relapse. The library was generated by the immunoSEQ multiplex PCR assay. Here the immuneACCESS table is served through TCRdb, limited to in-frame sequences with V and J called. Missing clones are a known gap in these copies; in checked studies unresolved V genes cover under half, and the rest lacks a known reason. The sample profile shows about 87,000 clones; roughly four fifths of them were found once. The ten largest account for under 7% of the sample. Source: blood, taken after dendritic cell vaccination. These receptor sequences come from a human donor with glioblastoma.

This clone was recorded only once. This rearrangement joins TRBV6-1 to TRBJ2-7; 10 bases match TRBD1. The CDR3 runs 14 residues. Germline CDR1 and CDR2: MNHNS and SASEGT. V gave up 10 bases and J gave up 4 bases; unmatched junction bases: 10. The CDR3 DNA reads TGTGCCACTGTCCCGGGACAGGGGTTTTACGAGCAGTACTTC. Its translation: CATVPGQGFYEQYF.

This chain connects TRBV2 to TRBJ2-5; TRBD2 matches at 7 bases. The CDR3 sequence is 16 residues long. Germline V gene data show CDR1 as SNHLY and CDR2 as FYNNEI. With V trimmed by 1 base and J by 5 bases, 10 bases remained unmatched. CDR3 in amino acids: CASSEGPGLVSETQYF. CDR3 nucleotides: TGTGCCAGCAGTGAAGGTCCTGGACTAGTGTCGGAGACCCAGTACTTC.

The gene calls are TRBV4-2 and TRBJ1-1; D remains ambiguous. The germline V and J ends were trimmed by 7 bases and 1 base, with 13 bases remaining between them. Germline CDR1 LGHNA, CDR2 YNFKEQ. This CDR3 has 14 amino acids. CDR3 in DNA: TGTGCCAGCACCGCAACCCGGGAGAACACTGAAGCTTTCTTT. As protein: CASTATRENTEAFF.

This chain connects TRBV6-6 to TRBJ2-5; tentatively, D is TRBD1 (6 bases). There are 13 residues in the CDR3. The V end lost 9 bases, the J end lost 0 bases, and 11 bases lay between the germline ends. The germline CDR1 and CDR2 sequences are MNHNY and SVGAGI (reference sequence). CDR3 DNA sequence: TGTGCCAGTGGGGACATGTACCAAGAGACCCAGTACTTC. This gives the protein CASGDMYQETQYF.

This chain joins TRBV18 and TRBJ1-5; 8 positions match TRBD1. Germline V gives CDR1 KGHSH, CDR2 LQKENI. The CDR3 consists of 13 residues. Germline trimming cut 2 bases from V and 10 bases from J; bases unmatched to any gene: 4. The CDR3 loop reads CASSPGTGVPQHF. The CDR3 region has the DNA TGTGCCAGCTCACCAGGGACAGGCGTACCCCAGCATTTT. Using reference TRBV18 and TRBJ1-5 for the parts outside the CDR3, the full variable domain is NAGVMQNPRHLVRRRGQEARLRCSPMKGHSHVYWYRQLPEEGLKFMVYLQKENIIDESGMPKERFSAEFPKEGPSILRIQQVVRGDSAAYFCASSPGTGVPQHFGDGTRLSIL.

V and J are TRBV11-1 and TRBJ2-5; a possible D gene is TRBD2 (5 bases). Germline CDR1 and CDR2: SGHAT and FQDESV (reference sequence). There are 13 residues in the CDR3. The ends were cut back, 1 base at V and 5 bases at J, with 8 bases in the middle. As DNA, the CDR3 is TGTGCCAGCAGCTTAGGGACTCCCGAGACCCAGTACTTC. Translation gives CASSLGTPETQYF.

V usage is TRBV25-1 and J usage is TRBJ2-3; a possible D gene is TRBD1 (6 bases). Germline-derived CDR1 and CDR2 are MGHDK and SYGVNS. The CDR3 has 13 residues. Between the trimmed V and J ends, which lost 7 bases and 3 bases, there was a span of 11 bases. CDR3 sequence reads: CASTYRETDTQYF. In nucleotides, the CDR3 is TGTGCCAGCACTTACAGGGAAACAGATACGCAGTATTTT.

V and J are TRBV6-6 and TRBJ2-3, with 7 positions matching TRBD1. The V gene's germline CDR1 is MNHNY and CDR2 SVGAGI (reference sequence). The CDR3 covers 15 residues. Losses at the gene ends were 2 bases for V and 5 bases for J; bases not matched to a gene: 7. CDR3 amino acids: CASSYHDRVGDTQYF. The CDR3 region has the DNA TGTGCCAGCAGTTACCATGACAGGGTCGGAGATACGCAGTATTTT.

As regards this clone: In the same sample, other DNA sequences code for this CDR3. The chain recombines TRBV14 with TRBJ1-1; D uncertain. This CDR3 spans 13 amino acids. Trimming took off 0 bases at V and 2 bases at J, with 4 bases between the two ends. CDR1 and CDR2 (germline): SGHDN, FVKESK. The CDR3 reads CASSQDLNTEAFF. CDR3 bases: TGTGCCAGCAGCCAAGATCTCAACACTGAAGCTTTCTTT.

This clone was observed a handful of times. Different DNA sequences within this sample yield the same CDR3. V gene TRBV4-1 combines with J gene TRBJ1-2; 8 nucleotides line up with TRBD1. The V segment lost 2 bases and the J segment 8 bases; nucleotides outside the gene matches: 16. This CDR3 spans 17 amino acids. The V gene's germline CDR1 is MGHRA and CDR2 YSYEKL. CDR3 coding DNA: TGCGCCAGCAGCCAACGAACAGGACAGGGAATTTATAAAGGCTACACCTTC. Protein product: CASSQRTGQGIYKGYTF.

This rearrangement joins TRBV29-1 to TRBJ2-3; a possible D gene is TRBD1 (5 bases). This CDR3 comprises 12 residues. The V gene's germline CDR1 is SQVTM and CDR2 ANQGSEA. V shed 5 bases and J shed 5 bases, with 11 bases lying between them. The CDR3 DNA sequence: TGCAGCGTTCTAGGGGATGGAGATACGCAGTATTTT. The encoded protein is CSVLGDGDTQYF.

CDR3: CASTTTLTSYEQYF. The CDR3 region has the DNA TGTGCCAGCACGACGACACTTACCTCCTACGAGCAGTACTTC. The chain links TRBV6-1 to TRBJ2-7; D ambiguous. The CDR3 extends over 14 amino acids. The germline V and J ends were trimmed by 7 bases and 0 bases, with 13 bases remaining between them. Germline assignment: CDR1 MNHNS and CDR2 SASEGT.

The genes are TRBV30 and TRBJ2-5, with D maybe TRBD1 (5 bases). The CDR3 length is 11 residues. Trimming pared 5 bases from V and 2 bases from J, leaving 6 bases between. CDR1 is GTSNPN, CDR2 SVGIG, per germline (reference sequence). CDR3 sequence reads: CAWRQQETQYF. The CDR3 nucleotides are TGTGCCTGGCGACAGCAAGAGACCCAGTACTTC. Full variable domain (remainder filled in from reference TRBV30 and TRBJ2-5): SQTIHQWPATLVQPVGSPLSLECTVEGTSNPNLYWYRQAAGRGLQLLFYSVGIGQISSEVPQNLSASRPQDRQFILSSKKLLLSDSGFYLCAWRQQETQYFGPGTRLLVL.

This clone was observed a single time. Other nucleotide sequences in the sample specify the same CDR3. The rearrangement joins TRBV10-3 to TRBJ2-3; D not certain. This CDR3 is built from 12 residues. Germline CDR1 ENHRY, CDR2 SYGVKD. With 6 bases removed from V and 1 base from J, the gap between germline ends came to 5 bases. The CDR3 coding sequence is TGTGCCATCAGCGTCGGCACAGATACGCAGTATTTT. It yields the protein CAISVGTDTQYF.

The V gene is TRBV7-2, the J gene TRBJ1-1, with TRBD1 matching 7 bases. The J segment lost 0 bases and the V segment lost 2 bases, leaving 6 bases of the junction unmatched. CDR1 is SGHTA, CDR2 FQGNSA, per germline. This CDR3 is 16 amino acids long. CDR3 residues: CASSLNTGALNTEAFF. DNA of the CDR3: TGTGCCAGCAGCTTAAATACAGGGGCCTTGAACACTGAAGCTTTCTTT.

The chain combines TRBV6-5 with TRBJ1-1, with 7 bases lining up with TRBD1. Germline V gene lookup returns CDR1 MNHEY and CDR2 SVGAGI. Trimming took 6 bases from V and 5 from J; bases not matched to a gene: 6. This CDR3 comprises 13 residues. The CDR3 protein is CASSQTGNTEAFF. Here the CDR3 DNA reads TGTGCCAGCAGCCAGACAGGGAATACTGAAGCTTTCTTT.

The chain links TRBV2 to TRBJ1-1; tentatively, D is TRBD1 (5 bases). The CDR3 has 14 residues. CDR1 and CDR2 (germline): SNHLY, FYNNEI. Trimming took 4 bases from V and 3 from J, leaving 12 bases between them. The CDR3 protein is CASSVNRWYTEAFF. CDR3 DNA: TGTGCCAGCAGTGTAAACAGGTGGTACACTGAAGCTTTCTTT.